These T cell receptor beta chains were read from a single sample in a study of shared clonotypes between healthy human individuals. The protocol was immunoSEQ multiplex PCR, while the TCRdb copy is restricted to in-frame clones and leaves out a portion. The sample records more than 1 million clones, approximately 78% being singletons. Material for sequencing was memory CD4+ T cells from PBMCs. The receptors here all came from a man between 18 and 35 years old in good health. Some clones in this sample may be carry-over from other donors' samples. The CDR3 runs from the conserved cysteine through the conserved F or W. Each record gives: J gene, D gene, clone size, V gene, CDR3 length, CDR3 DNA, CDR3 protein. D genes are given only for firm matches. Expanded clones are given a class, and other clones once, few, many or no size at all.

TRBJ2-3,NA,NA,TRBV10-2,15,TGCGCCAGCAGCGCCTTAACTAGCCCCCGGGATACGCAGTATTTT,CASSALTSPRDTQYF
TRBJ2-1,NA,many,TRBV4-1,12,TGCGCCAGCAGCTTGATTGGCAATGAGCAGTTCTTC,CASSLIGNEQFF
TRBJ1-1,NA,NA,TRBV5-1,15,TGCGCCAGCAGCTTGTTTCCGTCCGAGAACACTGAAGCTTTCTTT,CASSLFPSENTEAFF
TRBJ2-1,TRBD2,NA,TRBV5-4,15,TGTGCCAGCAGCAGCGGGACTAGCGGGCTGAGGGAGCAGTTCTTC,CASSSGTSGLREQFF
TRBJ2-5,TRBD2,once,TRBV28,17,TGTGCCAGCAGGTCGACTAGCGGGAGGGCCTGGGGTGAGACCCAGTACTTC,CASRSTSGRAWGETQYF
TRBJ1-2,NA,NA,TRBV28,13,TGTGCCAGCAGTCCCCCGGGCCTCTATGGCTACACCTTC,CASSPPGLYGYTF
TRBJ2-7,NA,once,TRBV7-2,15,TGTGCCAGCAGCTTAGCTGGAGGCGTGATCCCCGAGCAGTACTTC,CASSLAGGVIPEQYF
TRBJ2-3,NA,NA,TRBV28,13,TGTGCCAGCATTTCTTCTCGGGCAGAGGCGCAGTATTTT,CASISSRAEAQYF
TRBJ1-1,NA,many,TRBV14,11,TGTGCCAGCAGCCTCGGCAGTGAAGCTTTCTTT,CASSLGSEAFF
TRBJ1-5,NA,NA,TRBV28,16,TGTGCCAGCAGTTTATTGTCAGGTCATAGCAATCAGCCCCAGCATTTT,CASSLLSGHSNQPQHF
TRBJ1-1,NA,few,TRBV11-2,14,TGTGCCAGCAGGCGACTCCTCGGGGACACTGAAGCTTTCTTT,CASRRLLGDTEAFF
TRBJ2-2,TRBD1,NA,TRBV7-2,19,TGTGCCAGCAGCTTGCGCGGGACAGGGGGCATTATAGCAACCGGGGAGCTGTTTTTT,CASSLRGTGGIIATGELFF
TRBJ1-1,NA,NA,TRBV19,11,TGTGCCAGTACTAGAGACGTGAGCCCGTCCTTT,CASTRDVSPSF
TRBJ1-5,NA,once,TRBV21-1,14,TGTGCCAGCAGGGACAGGGGGAGCAATCAGCCCCAGCATTTT,CASRDRGSNQPQHF
TRBJ1-1,TRBD1,once,TRBV5-1,16,TGCGCCAGCAGCTTGGGACAGGGGACAGGGAACACTGAAGCTTTCTTT,CASSLGQGTGNTEAFF
TRBJ2-1,NA,NA,TRBV1,17,TGCACCAGCAGCGGAGGTAGCGGGAGCAGCTCCTACAATGAGCAGTTCTTC,CTSSGGSGSSSYNEQFF
TRBJ1-1,NA,NA,TRBV27,17,TGTGCCAGCAGTTTATCCCCCCCCCAAGGCGTGAACACTGAAGCTTTCTTT,CASSLSPPQGVNTEAFF
TRBJ2-3,NA,NA,TRBV21-1,15,TGTGCCAGCAGCGGACAGGCCATATCCGCAGATACGCAGTATTTT,CASSGQAISADTQYF
TRBJ2-7,TRBD2,NA,TRBV7-2,16,TGTGCCAGCAGCAATCAAGGACTAGCGGGAGCCTACGAGCAGTACTTC,CASSNQGLAGAYEQYF
TRBJ2-5,NA,NA,TRBV25-1,17,TGTGCCAGCAGTGAGGGGTTGAGGGCCTCTGCACAAGAGACCCAGTACTTC,CASSEGLRASAQETQYF
TRBJ1-1,NA,NA,TRBV18,13,TGTGCCAGCTCACCTCAGGGAGAGGCTGAAGCTTTCTTT,CASSPQGEAEAFF
TRBJ1-1,TRBD1,few,TRBV7-8,16,TGTGCCAGCAGCTTAGCGATAGGGGGCGTTAGCACTGAAGCTTTCTTT,CASSLAIGGVSTEAFF
TRBJ1-1,NA,NA,TRBV5-1,14,TGCGCCAGCAGCTTGGTCCTGGTTGGCACTGAAGCTTTCTTT,CASSLVLVGTEAFF
TRBJ2-2,NA,NA,TRBV11-3,17,TGTGCCAGCAGCTTAGGGCTAGGCCTCGCGAACACCGGGGAGCTGTTTTTT,CASSLGLGLANTGELFF
TRBJ2-1,NA,NA,TRBV5-1,14,TGCGCCAGCAGCTTGGTGGTGGGGAACAATGAGCAGTTCTTC,CASSLVVGNNEQFF
TRBJ1-3,NA,NA,TRBV2,16,TGTGCCAGCAGTGAACGCCTCGGGGTCAGTGGAAACACCATATATTTT,CASSERLGVSGNTIYF
TRBJ1-3,NA,NA,TRBV5-8,15,TGTGCCAGCAGCTTTAGGGCAGGGGCCCGAAACACCATATATTTT,CASSFRAGARNTIYF
TRBJ2-7,TRBD2,NA,TRBV2,15,TGTGCCAGCAGTGCACGTAGCGGGACGCGCGGGGAGCAGTACTTC,CASSARSGTRGEQYF
TRBJ2-7,NA,NA,TRBV7-9,13,TGTGCCAGCAGCTTGTTCCTCTCCTACGAGCAGTACTTC,CASSLFLSYEQYF
TRBJ1-2,NA,NA,TRBV28,15,TGTGCCAGCGGTTCCCCCAGGGGAACCAACTATGGCTACACCTTC,CASGSPRGTNYGYTF
TRBJ1-5,NA,NA,TRBV28,15,TGTGCCACCGCCAACTCTAAGAGGGGATCTCAGCCCCAGCATTTT,CATANSKRGSQPQHF